Detailed here is one TCR beta chain. Its antigen is not known. The assay was immunoSEQ multiplex PCR, and TCRdb's table has in-frame clones only and misses some. The repertoire holds 2 million to 3 million clones, with 80% to 95% as singletons. The sample originates from a study of shared clonotypes between healthy human individuals. General study findings and limits: When compared with the clonotypes that were shared by all four sorted-subset donors, the non-shared clonotypes turned out to have lower generation probabilities.

This TCR was sampled from a man in his late teens or twenties in good health. Some clones in this sample may be carry-over from other donors' samples. Sequenced: naive CD4+ T cells from PBMCs. Subset noted: CD45RA+ positively selected.

DNA for the CDR3: TGCAGTGCTAGTCTCTATGAGCAGTTCTTC. Encoded protein: CSASLYEQFF. V usage is TRBV20-1 and J usage is TRBJ2-1; D not certain. CDR1 is DFQATT and CDR2 is SNEGSKA in the germline V gene (reference sequence). This CDR3 contains 10 residues. V shed 3 bases and J shed 8 bases, with 5 bases lying between them.